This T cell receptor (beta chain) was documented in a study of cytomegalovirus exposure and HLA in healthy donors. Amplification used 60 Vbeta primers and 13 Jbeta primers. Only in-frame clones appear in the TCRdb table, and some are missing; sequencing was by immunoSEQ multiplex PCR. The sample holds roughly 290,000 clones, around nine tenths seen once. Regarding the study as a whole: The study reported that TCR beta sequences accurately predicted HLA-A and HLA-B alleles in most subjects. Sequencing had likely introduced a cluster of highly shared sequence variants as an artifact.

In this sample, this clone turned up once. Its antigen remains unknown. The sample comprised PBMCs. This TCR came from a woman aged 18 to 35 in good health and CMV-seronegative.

The CDR3 DNA is TGTGCCAGCGGGGTAGGGGGATACGACACTGAAGCTTTCTTT. It encodes CASGVGGYDTEAFF. The genes are TRBV2 and TRBJ1-1, with D maybe TRBD1 (6 bases). The CDR3 sequence is 14 residues long. V lost 8 bases and J 3 bases, leaving 16 bases between the germline ends. Germline V gene sequence: CDR1 SNHLY, CDR2 FYNNEI. The whole variable domain, filled in from reference TRBV2 and TRBJ1-1, reads EPEVTQTPSHQVTQMGQEVILRCVPISNHLYFYWYRQILGQKVEFLVSFYNNEISEKSEIFDDQFSVERPDGSNFTLKIRSTKLEDSAMYFCASGVGGYDTEAFFGQGTRLTVV.